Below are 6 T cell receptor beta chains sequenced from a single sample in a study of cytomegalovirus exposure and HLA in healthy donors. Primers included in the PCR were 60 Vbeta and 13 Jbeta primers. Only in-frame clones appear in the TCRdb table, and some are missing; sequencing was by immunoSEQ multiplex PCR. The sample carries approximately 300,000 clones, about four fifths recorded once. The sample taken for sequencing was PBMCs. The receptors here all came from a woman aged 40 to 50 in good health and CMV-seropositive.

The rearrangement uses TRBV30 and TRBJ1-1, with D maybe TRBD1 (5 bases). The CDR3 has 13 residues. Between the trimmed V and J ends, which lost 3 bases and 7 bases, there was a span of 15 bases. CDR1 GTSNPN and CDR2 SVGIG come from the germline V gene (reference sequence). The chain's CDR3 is CAWRRVGGFEAFF. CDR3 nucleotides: TGTGCCTGGAGAAGGGTGGGGGGGTTTGAAGCTTTCTTT.

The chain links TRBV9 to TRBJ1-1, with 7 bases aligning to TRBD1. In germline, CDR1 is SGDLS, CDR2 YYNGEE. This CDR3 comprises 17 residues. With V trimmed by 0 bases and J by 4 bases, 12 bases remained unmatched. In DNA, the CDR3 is TGTGCCAGCAGCGTAGTCCCGGGACAGTCCTCCCCCACTGAAGCTTTCTTT. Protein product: CASSVVPGQSSPTEAFF.

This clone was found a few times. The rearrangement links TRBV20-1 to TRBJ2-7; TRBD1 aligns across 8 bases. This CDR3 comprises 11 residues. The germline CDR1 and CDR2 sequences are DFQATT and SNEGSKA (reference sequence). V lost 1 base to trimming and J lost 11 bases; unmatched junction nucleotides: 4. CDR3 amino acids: CSARAHRGEYF. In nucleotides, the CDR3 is TGCAGTGCTAGAGCCCACAGGGGGGAGTACTTC.

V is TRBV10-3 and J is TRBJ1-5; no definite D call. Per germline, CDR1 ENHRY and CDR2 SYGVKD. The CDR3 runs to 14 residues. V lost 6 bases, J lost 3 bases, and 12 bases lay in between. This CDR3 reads CAISSGSFNQPQHF. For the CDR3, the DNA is TGTGCCATCAGCTCCGGGTCCTTCAATCAGCCCCAGCATTTT.

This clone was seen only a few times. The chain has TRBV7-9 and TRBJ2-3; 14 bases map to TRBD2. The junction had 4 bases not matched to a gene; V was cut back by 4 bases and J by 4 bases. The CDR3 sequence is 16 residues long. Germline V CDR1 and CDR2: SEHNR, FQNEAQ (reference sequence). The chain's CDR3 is CASSSGTSGSSDTQYF. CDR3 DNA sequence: TGTGCCAGCAGCTCGGGGACTAGCGGGAGTTCAGATACGCAGTATTTT.

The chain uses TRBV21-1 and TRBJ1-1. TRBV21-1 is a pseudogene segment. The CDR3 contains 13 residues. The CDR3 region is CASSEGVNTEAFF. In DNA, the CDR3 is TGTGCCAGCAGCGAGGGAGTGAACACTGAAGCTTTCTTT.